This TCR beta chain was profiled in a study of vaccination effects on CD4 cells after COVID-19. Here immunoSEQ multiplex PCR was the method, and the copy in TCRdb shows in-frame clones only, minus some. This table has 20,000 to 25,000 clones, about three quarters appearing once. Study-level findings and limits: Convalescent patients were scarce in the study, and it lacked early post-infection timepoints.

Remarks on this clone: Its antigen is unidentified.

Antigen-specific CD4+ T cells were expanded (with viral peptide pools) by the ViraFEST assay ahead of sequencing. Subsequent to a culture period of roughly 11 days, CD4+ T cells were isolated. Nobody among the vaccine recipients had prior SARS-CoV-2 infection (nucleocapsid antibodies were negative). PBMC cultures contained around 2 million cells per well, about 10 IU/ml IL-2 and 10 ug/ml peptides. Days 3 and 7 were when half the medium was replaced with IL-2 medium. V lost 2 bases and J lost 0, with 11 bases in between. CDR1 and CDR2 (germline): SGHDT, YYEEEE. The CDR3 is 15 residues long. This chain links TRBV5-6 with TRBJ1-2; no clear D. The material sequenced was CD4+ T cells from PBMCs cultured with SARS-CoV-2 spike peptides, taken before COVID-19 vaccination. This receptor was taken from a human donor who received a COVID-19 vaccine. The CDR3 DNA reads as TGTGCCAGCAGCTTAATCGGCCAGGCTAACTATGGCTACACCTTC. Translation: CASSLIGQANYGYTF.